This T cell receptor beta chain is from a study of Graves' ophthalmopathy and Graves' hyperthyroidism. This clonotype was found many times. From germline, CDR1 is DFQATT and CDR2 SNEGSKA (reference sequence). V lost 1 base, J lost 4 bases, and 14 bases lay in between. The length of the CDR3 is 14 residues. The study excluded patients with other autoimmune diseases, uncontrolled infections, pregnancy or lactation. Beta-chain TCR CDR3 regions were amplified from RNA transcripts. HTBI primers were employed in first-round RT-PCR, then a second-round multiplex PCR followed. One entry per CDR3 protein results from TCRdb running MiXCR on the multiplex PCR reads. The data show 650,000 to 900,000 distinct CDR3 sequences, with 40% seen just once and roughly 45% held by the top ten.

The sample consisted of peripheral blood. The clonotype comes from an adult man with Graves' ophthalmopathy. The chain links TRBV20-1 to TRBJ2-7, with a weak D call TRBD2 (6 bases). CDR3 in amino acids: CSARATNGGYEQYF. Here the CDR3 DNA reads TGCAGTGCTAGAGCTACTAACGGGGGATACGAGCAGTACTTC.